This T cell receptor (beta chain) was profiled in a study of cytomegalovirus exposure and HLA in healthy donors. Study at large: Clustering assigned over 70% of the 350 to 450 genotyped donors to the Caucasian-associated ancestry cluster.

This CDR3 region has 16 residues. Germline V gives CDR1 LGHNA, CDR2 YSLEER. The V gene lost 0 bases and the J gene lost 0 bases, with 11 bases spanning the gap. Both 60 Vbeta primers and 13 Jbeta primers went into the PCR. Data came from immunoSEQ multiplex PCR; TCRdb stores just in-frame clones and leaves some out. The repertoire holds roughly 180,000 clones, with approximately 84% as singletons. Study observations and caveats: Several of the most significant clusters appeared, in a later analysis, to be linked to common viral pathogens. Indistinguishable V segments, including TRBV6-2 and TRBV6-3, were excluded. The study put some 150 TCR beta chains on its list as cytomegalovirus-associated.

With respect to this clone: Its antigen is not known.

The clonotype was recovered from a young woman in good health and CMV-seropositive. The sample consisted of PBMCs. The J gene is TRBJ1-2, the V gene TRBV4-3; D not resolved. CDR3 sequence reads: CASSQDLRSANYGYTF. For the CDR3, the DNA is TGCGCCAGCAGCCAAGATCTCCGTTCCGCTAACTATGGCTACACCTTC.